This T cell receptor (beta chain) was identified during a study of Ad26.COV2.S vaccination and SARS-CoV-2 variants (dated by TCRdb to the early 2020s). Study-wide context: Vaccine-arm donors were drawn from COV1001, a multicentre, randomized, double-blind, placebo-controlled phase I-IIa trial of Ad26.COV2.S in healthy adults. Ad26.COV2.S was administered intramuscularly at 5 x 10^10 or 1 x 10^11 viral particles, either as a single shot or as two shots given 56 days apart. The specificity and breadth of SARS-CoV-2-reactive T cell receptors after Ad26.COV2.S vaccination were assessed by TCRbeta repertoire sequencing. A total of around 32 samples were included in the TCR-sequenced set, comprising some 20 Ad26.COV2.S vaccine recipients, 5 placebo recipients and 8 SARS-CoV-2 convalescent individuals. Trial participants were randomized into five groups of five, in which low-dose or high-dose Ad26.COV2.S was given once or twice, or placebo was given on both occasions. Throughout the experiments and outcome assessment, investigators stayed blinded to trial group allocation. Overall results and qualifications from the work: After vaccination, spike-specific CD8+ and CD4+ T cell responses were reported to show substantial breadth. Non-spike TCR breadth was comparable between vaccine and placebo recipients, consistent with the vaccine containing only spike. Ad26.COV2.S recipients had higher spike-specific TCR breadth than placebo recipients (P = 0.0014). The study was not powered to compare responses between vaccine doses or regimens. According to the authors, total T cell responses may have been underestimated by the TCR breadth and depth analyses.

The CDR3 sequence holds 14 residues, the cysteine and phenylalanine included. Left in the record is the CDR3 DNA by itself, 42 bases read in frame from the first base. The germline V gene provides CDR1 SGHRS and CDR2 YFSETQ. V is cut back by 5 bases and J by 1 base, with 5 bases in the junction unmatched. The immunoSEQ Assay was the method used to sequence TCRbeta CDR3 regions. After extraction, genomic DNA underwent amplification by bias-controlled multiplex PCR, followed by high-throughput sequencing. The authors' pipeline ran thus. To quantify the absolute abundance of each unique TCRbeta CDR3 region, sequences were collapsed and filtered. T cell fraction was estimated by normalizing TCRbeta template counts to usable DNA, which was measured by amplifying reference genes present in all nucleated cells. Repertoire TCRs were annotated as SARS-CoV-2-specific when V gene, CDR3 amino acid sequence and J gene were exactly matched to a known reactive TCR set. The reference SARS-CoV-2 TCR set was derived from MIRA and filtered for enrichment in COVID-19-positive ImmuneCODE repertoires, a step that removed public or cross-reactive TCRs. Using the MIRA antigens, annotated TCRs were further analysed by specific ORF or by position within an ORF. Breadth was defined as the number of annotated unique rearrangements divided by the total number of unique productive rearrangements, and depth was defined as the summed frequency of the annotated unique rearrangements. Two-sided Wilcoxon rank-sum tests were applied when comparing TCR breadth between groups. Here the immuneACCESS table is served through TCRdb, limited to in-frame sequences with V and J called. Missing clones are a known gap in these copies; in checked studies unresolved V genes cover under half, and the rest lacks a known reason. V and J calls and clone size are given by that table; D and trimming were obtained from the DNA. The sample profile shows some 520,000 clones; roughly nine tenths of them were found once. In total, the top ten clones hold roughly 13% of the sample.

In the paper's terms, the treatment or condition label means: about 20 received Ad26.COV2.S at low or high dose, single or two shots; five or six received placebo; per-sample allocation not given. For vaccine and placebo recipients, the sequenced repertoires came from samples collected on day 63 after the first injection. Cohort 1b enrolled about two dozen adults aged 18-55 years at a single site in Boston, USA, between 29 July and 7 August 2020. Ad26.COV2.S was a replication-incompetent adenovirus type 26 vector that expressed a prefusion-stabilized SARS-CoV-2 spike protein derived from the original Wuhan strain. In regard to this clone: There is no known antigen for this receptor. Base qualities are missing; no much larger clone stands one base away.

The clonotype originates from a person between 18 and 65 years old who received the Ad26.COV2.S COVID-19 vaccine or a placebo. The source material was peripheral blood, sampled in a trial of Ad26.COV2.S vaccine versus placebo. Recombination linked TRBV5-1 to TRBJ1-1; 7 bases in the middle match TRBD1. The encoded CDR3 is CASRQGSGNTEAFF. The DNA sequence is TGCGCCAGCAGACAGGGGTCGGGGAACACTGAAGCTTTCTTT.